These 3 T cell receptor beta chains came from one sample sequenced in a study of beta chain features in type 1 diabetes. Expressed TCRB transcripts were sequenced after all isolated RNA was converted to cDNA. Produced via immunoSEQ multiplex PCR; TCRdb's table is partial and in-frame only. The sample yields 300,000 to 400,000 clones, under 8.5% seen once. Sequenced material: central memory CD4+ T cells from blood. The receptor set was obtained from a woman aged 18-29 years in good health.

The genes are TRBV7-8 and TRBJ2-1; 13 bases agree with TRBD2. The CDR3 spans 19 residues. V was clipped by 5 bases and J by 5 bases; unmatched bases: 15. From germline, CDR1 is SGHVS and CDR2 FQNEAQ. The CDR3, as DNA: TGTGCCAGCAGCCAGCGGACTAGCGGGAGAACCTCCGACCACAATGAGCAGTTCTTC. This codes for CASSQRTSGRTSDHNEQFF.

This chain connects TRBV11-2 to TRBJ2-7; D may be TRBD1 or TRBD2 (6 bases each). V lost 5 bases to trimming and J lost 6 bases, with 20 bases between them. Germline V gene lookup returns CDR1 SGHAT and CDR2 FQNNGV. The CDR3 runs 15 residues. CDR3 protein: CASSANRVMEGEQYF. DNA of the CDR3: TGTGCCAGCAGCGCGAACAGGGTTATGGAGGGCGAGCAGTACTTC.

The CDR3: CASSAQGSGYEQYF. CDR3 nucleotide sequence: TGCGCCAGCAGCGCCCAGGGCTCGGGTTACGAGCAGTACTTC. The rearrangement uses TRBV5-1 and TRBJ2-5, with D tentatively TRBD1 (5 bases). The closer fit of TRBJ2-7 to the DNA end suggests the J call may be wrong. Germline V gives CDR1 SGHRS, CDR2 YFSETQ. This CDR3 has 14 residues.